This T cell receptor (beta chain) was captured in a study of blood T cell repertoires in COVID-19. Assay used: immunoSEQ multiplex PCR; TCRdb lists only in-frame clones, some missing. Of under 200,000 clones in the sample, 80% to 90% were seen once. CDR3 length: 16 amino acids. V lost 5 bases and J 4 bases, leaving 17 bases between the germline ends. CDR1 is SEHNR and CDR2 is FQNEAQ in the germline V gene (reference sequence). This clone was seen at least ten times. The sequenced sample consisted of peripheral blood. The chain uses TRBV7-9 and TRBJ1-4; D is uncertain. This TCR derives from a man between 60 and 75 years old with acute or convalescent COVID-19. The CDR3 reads CASSRLAPRLNEKLFF. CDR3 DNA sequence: TGTGCCAGCAGCCGCCTAGCTCCCCGGCTTAATGAAAAACTGTTTTTT.